These 21 T cell receptor beta chains came from one sample sequenced in a study of blood T cell repertoires in COVID-19. Here immunoSEQ multiplex PCR was the method, and the copy in TCRdb shows in-frame clones only, minus some. The table has under 200,000 clones, 85% to 90% seen once. The sequenced sample was peripheral blood. The source of these receptors is a woman aged 60 to 75 with COVID-19, enrolled during active disease.

The gene calls are TRBV6-5 and TRBJ2-4; TRBD2 might be the D (5 bases). Trimming took 6 bases from V and 2 from J, leaving 14 bases between them. The germline V gene has CDR1 MNHEY and CDR2 SVGAGI. The length of the CDR3 is 15 residues. The CDR3 DNA follows: TGTGCCAGCAGGACGCCCCGCGGGCCCAAAAACATTCAGTACTTC. It yields the protein CASRTPRGPKNIQYF.

The sample holds a few counts of this clone. The chain links TRBV24-1 to TRBJ1-5, with D maybe TRBD1 (6 bases). Germline V CDR1 and CDR2: KGHDR, SFDVKD. Trimming took 3 bases from V and 4 from J, leaving 9 bases between them. The CDR3 runs 14 residues. CDR3 sequence: CATSDPGQNQPQHF. The CDR3 DNA reads TGTGCCACCAGTGATCCCGGACAGAATCAGCCCCAGCATTTT.

The chain recombines TRBV4-2 with TRBJ2-5; 7 bases align to TRBD2. Per the germline V gene, CDR1 is LGHNA and CDR2 is YNFKEQ. J lost 2 bases, V lost 4 bases, and 4 bases had no gene match. This CDR3 is 14 amino acids long. The CDR3 spells CASSPRLAQETQYF. CDR3 in DNA: TGTGCCAGCAGCCCGAGACTAGCACAAGAGACCCAGTACTTC.

The CDR3: CASTRTGNGYTF. In DNA, the CDR3 is TGTGCCAGCACCCGGACAGGGAACGGCTACACCTTC. The chain couples TRBV2 to TRBJ1-2, with TRBD1 identical over 8 bases. CDR1 is SNHLY, CDR2 FYNNEI, per germline. Germline trimming cut 7 bases from V and 8 bases from J; bases unmatched to any gene: 6. The CDR3 consists of 12 residues.

V and J are TRBV27 and TRBJ1-2, with no clear D. V was pared by 8 bases and J by 4 bases, with 11 bases between. The CDR3 covers 12 residues. In germline, CDR1 is MNHEY, CDR2 SMNVEV (reference sequence). CDR3 in DNA: TGTGCCAGCGCCACCTACTCCTATGGCTACACCTTC. Its translation: CASATYSYGYTF.

The J gene is TRBJ1-2, the V gene TRBV6-5; the match to TRBD1 covers 7 bases. With 5 bases clipped from V and 8 bases from J, the junction kept 5 bases outside the gene matches. Germline CDR1 and CDR2: MNHEY and SVGAGI. The CDR3 consists of 12 residues. The DNA for the CDR3 is TGTGCCAGCAGTCCCGACAGGGTGGGCTACACCTTC. Translating it yields CASSPDRVGYTF.

The J gene is TRBJ2-3, the V gene TRBV7-9; tentatively, D is TRBD1 (6 bases). Germline V lookup: CDR1 SEHNR, CDR2 FQNEAQ (reference sequence). This CDR3 has 13 residues. Trimming removed 4 bases at V and 5 bases at J, with 10 bases between. This chain's CDR3 is CASSSPGEDTQYF. As DNA, the CDR3 is TGTGCCAGCAGCTCCCCAGGGGAAGATACGCAGTATTTT.

The V and J genes are TRBV3-1 (or the pseudogene TRBV3-2) and TRBJ2-3, with 10 bases lining up with TRBD2. V dropped 4 bases and J dropped 4; count of bases not matched to a gene: 8. Germline V gene lookup returns CDR1 LGHDT and CDR2 YNNKEL (reference sequence). The CDR3 has 16 residues. The CDR3 region has the DNA TGTGCCAGCAGCCCCAGGACTAGCGGATATTCAGATACGCAGTATTTT. Encoded protein: CASSPRTSGYSDTQYF.

The chain recombines TRBV7-8 with TRBJ2-5; possible D gene TRBD2, 6 bases. Germline values: CDR1 SGHVS, CDR2 FQNEAQ. Trimming took 5 bases from V and 5 from J, leaving 9 bases between them. The CDR3 is 12 amino acids. CDR3 sequence (DNA): TGTGCCAGCAGCACTAGCCTTGAGACCCAGTACTTC. Residues: CASSTSLETQYF.

This chain links TRBV28 with TRBJ1-4; possibly TRBD1 for D (5 bases). The germline CDR1 and CDR2 sequences are MDHEN and SYDVKM. The CDR3 length is 13 residues. Trimming stripped 5 bases from V and 6 bases from J, with 10 bases between. CDR3 in DNA: TGTGCCAGCAGTAGAGGGACTTATGAAAAACTGTTTTTT. Protein product: CASSRGTYEKLFF.

V and J are TRBV12-3 or TRBV12-4 and TRBJ1-2; D uncertain. The CDR3 loop spans 12 amino acids. Trimming took off 7 bases at V and 13 bases at J, with 19 bases between the two ends. The CDR3 loop is CASIPHAAEPTF. The CDR3 DNA sequence: TGTGCCAGCATTCCCCATGCTGCGGAGCCCACCTTC.

The rearrangement links TRBV5-5 to TRBJ2-1; 7 bases are shared with TRBD2. The junction had 14 bases not matched to a gene; V was cut back by 4 bases and J by 7 bases. Germline assignment: CDR1 SGHKS and CDR2 YYEKEE (reference sequence). CDR3 size: 16 residues. In DNA form, the CDR3 reads TGTGCCAGCAGCCCGACCGGCGGGAGAGGGTGGAATGAGCAGTTCTTC. It yields the protein CASSPTGGRGWNEQFF.

This rearrangement joins TRBV9 to TRBJ2-1, with D possibly being TRBD1 (5 bases). Trimming pared 0 bases from V and 8 bases from J, leaving 12 bases between. The CDR3 is 14 amino acids. Germline V gene sequence: CDR1 SGDLS, CDR2 YYNGEE. This CDR3 reads CASSVAIRGDEQFF. For the CDR3, the DNA is TGTGCCAGCAGCGTAGCAATTAGGGGCGATGAGCAGTTCTTC.

The V call is TRBV9, the J call TRBJ1-5; D is possibly TRBD1 (5 bases). Trimming pared 3 bases from V and 5 bases from J, leaving 9 bases between. Germline lookup yields CDR1 SGDLS and CDR2 YYNGEE. The CDR3 is 13 amino acids. DNA of the CDR3: TGTGCCAGCAGCGATGGGGGGGATCAGCCCCAGCATTTT. It codes for CASSDGGDQPQHF.

The V call is TRBV4-1, the J call TRBJ2-1; TRBD2 might be the D (6 bases). Looked up from germline, CDR1 is MGHRA and CDR2 is YSYEKL. Trimming shortened V by 2 bases and J by 4 bases, and 9 bases separated the two germline ends. The CDR3 is made up of 14 amino acids. CDR3 residues: CASSQLRGYNEQFF. In DNA form, the CDR3 reads TGCGCCAGCAGCCAACTTCGGGGGTACAATGAGCAGTTCTTC.

The chain uses TRBV27 and TRBJ1-2, with D perhaps TRBD1 (5 bases). The V and J ends lost 0 bases and 8 bases respectively, with 19 bases between them. The CDR3 covers 16 residues. Germline-derived CDR1 and CDR2 are MNHEY and SMNVEV (reference sequence). The CDR3 DNA sequence: TGTGCCAGCAGTTTATCGGCCGGGGTTGGGAGGGGAGGCTACACCTTC. It specifies CASSLSAGVGRGGYTF.

V usage is TRBV5-1 and J usage is TRBJ1-1, with a possible D match to TRBD1 (5 bases). The V gene's germline CDR1 is SGHRS and CDR2 YFSETQ. The CDR3 is 14 amino acids. V was shortened by 4 bases and J by 5 bases, with 15 bases between the two germline ends. CDR3 coding DNA: TGCGCCAGCAGCCTGGAAGCAGGGCGGACTGAAGCTTTCTTT. Encoded protein: CASSLEAGRTEAFF.

This clone was seen a handful of times. The J gene is TRBJ2-3, the V gene TRBV3-1 (or the pseudogene TRBV3-2), with D tentatively TRBD2 (5 bases). The V gene's germline CDR1 is LGHDT and CDR2 YNNKEL (reference sequence). This CDR3 contains 15 residues. V was pared by 5 bases and J by 4 bases, with 16 bases between. CDR3 DNA: TGTGCCAGCAGCGCGAGCGGACGTGACGCAGATACGCAGTATTTT. Its protein is CASSASGRDADTQYF.

The chain recombines TRBV19 with TRBJ1-1; D ambiguous. CDR3 length equals 14 residues. The V gene's germline CDR1 is LNHDA and CDR2 SQIVND (reference sequence). Trimming pared 1 base from V and 1 base from J, leaving 7 bases between. Here the CDR3 reads CASSIGGRNTEAFF. The CDR3 DNA follows: TGTGCCAGTAGTATAGGTGGCAGGAACACTGAAGCTTTCTTT.

The chain links TRBV12-3 or TRBV12-4 to TRBJ1-2; 7 bases agree with TRBD1. With V trimmed by 6 bases and J by 4 bases, 5 bases remained unmatched. CDR3 length: 13 amino acids. CDR3 in DNA: TGTGCCAGCAGAATAGGACAGGTCTATGGCTACACCTTC. Amino acids: CASRIGQVYGYTF.

The chain uses TRBV7-6 and TRBJ2-1; no reliable D call. Deletions cut 5 bases from V and 9 bases from J, with 11 bases between. The germline V gene has CDR1 SGHVS and CDR2 FNYEAQ. This CDR3 is 12 amino acids long. For the CDR3, the DNA is TGTGCCAGCAGCCCGGAGCGTGGTGAGCAGTTCTTC. It is translated as CASSPERGEQFF.